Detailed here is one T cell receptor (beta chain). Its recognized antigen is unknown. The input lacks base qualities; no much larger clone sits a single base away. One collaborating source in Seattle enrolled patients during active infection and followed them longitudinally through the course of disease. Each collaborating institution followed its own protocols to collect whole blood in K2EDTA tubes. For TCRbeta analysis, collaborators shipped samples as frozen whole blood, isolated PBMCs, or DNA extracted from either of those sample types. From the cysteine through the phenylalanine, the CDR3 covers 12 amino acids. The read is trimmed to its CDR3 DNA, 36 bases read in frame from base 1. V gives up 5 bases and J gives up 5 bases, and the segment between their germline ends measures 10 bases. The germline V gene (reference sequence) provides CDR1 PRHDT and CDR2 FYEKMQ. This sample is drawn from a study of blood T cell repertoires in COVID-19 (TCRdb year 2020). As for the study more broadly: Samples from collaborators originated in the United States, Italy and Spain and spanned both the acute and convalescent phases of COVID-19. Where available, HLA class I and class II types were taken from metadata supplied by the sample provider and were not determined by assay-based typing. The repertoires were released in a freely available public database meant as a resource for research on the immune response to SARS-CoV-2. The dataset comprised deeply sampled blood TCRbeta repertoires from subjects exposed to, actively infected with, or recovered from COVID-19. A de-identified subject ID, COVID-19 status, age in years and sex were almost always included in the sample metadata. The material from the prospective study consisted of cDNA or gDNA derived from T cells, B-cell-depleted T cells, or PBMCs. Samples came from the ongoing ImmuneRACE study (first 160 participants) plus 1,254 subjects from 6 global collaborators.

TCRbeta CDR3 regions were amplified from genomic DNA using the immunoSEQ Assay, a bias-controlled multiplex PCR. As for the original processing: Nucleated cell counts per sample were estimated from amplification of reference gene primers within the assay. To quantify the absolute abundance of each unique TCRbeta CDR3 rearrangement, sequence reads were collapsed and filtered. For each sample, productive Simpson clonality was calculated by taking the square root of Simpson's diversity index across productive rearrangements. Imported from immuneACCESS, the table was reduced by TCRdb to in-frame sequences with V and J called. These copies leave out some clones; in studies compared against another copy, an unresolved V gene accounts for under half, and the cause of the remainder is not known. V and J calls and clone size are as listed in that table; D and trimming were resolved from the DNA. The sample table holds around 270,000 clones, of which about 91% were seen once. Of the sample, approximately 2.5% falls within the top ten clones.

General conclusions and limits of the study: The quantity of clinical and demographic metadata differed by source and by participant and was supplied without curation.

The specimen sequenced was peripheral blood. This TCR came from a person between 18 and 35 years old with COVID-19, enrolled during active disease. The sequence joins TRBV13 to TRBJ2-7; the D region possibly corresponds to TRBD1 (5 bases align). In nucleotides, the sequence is TGTGCCAGCAGCGAGCAGGGTAACGAGCAGTACTTC. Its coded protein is CASSEQGNEQYF.